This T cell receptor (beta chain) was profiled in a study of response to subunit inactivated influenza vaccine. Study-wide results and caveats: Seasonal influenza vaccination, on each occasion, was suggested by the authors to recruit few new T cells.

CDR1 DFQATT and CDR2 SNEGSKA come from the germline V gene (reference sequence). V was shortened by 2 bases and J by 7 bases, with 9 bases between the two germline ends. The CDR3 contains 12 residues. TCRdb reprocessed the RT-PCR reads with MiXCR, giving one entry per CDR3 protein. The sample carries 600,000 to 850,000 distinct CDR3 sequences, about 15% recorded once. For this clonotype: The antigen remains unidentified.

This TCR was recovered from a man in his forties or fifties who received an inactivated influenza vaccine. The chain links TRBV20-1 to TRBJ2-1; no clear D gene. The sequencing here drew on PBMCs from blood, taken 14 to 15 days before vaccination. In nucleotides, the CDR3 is TGCAGTGCTAGAATACAGCCGAATGAGCAGTTCTTC. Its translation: CSARIQPNEQFF.